The next 21 T cell receptor beta chains were all read from a single sample in a study of blood T cell repertoires in COVID-19. The table came from immunoSEQ multiplex PCR; TCRdb's copy has only in-frame clones and leaves some out. The sample gives about 250,000 clones, about 84% of which show up once; about 8% is in the top ten. Input material: peripheral blood. The receptors were gathered from a woman aged 80 or older with acute or convalescent COVID-19.

The chain is built from TRBV5-1 and TRBJ2-7; the D is unclear. The CDR3 contains 14 residues. V lost 0 bases and J 2 bases, leaving 9 bases between the germline ends. Germline V lookup: CDR1 SGHRS, CDR2 YFSETQ. The CDR3 loop reads CASSLGLTTYEQYF. In DNA, the CDR3 is TGCGCCAGCAGCTTGGGGCTAACTACCTACGAGCAGTACTTC.

The V call is TRBV7-2, the J call TRBJ2-1, with D maybe TRBD1 (5 bases). The CDR3 is 17 residues long. The V gene's germline CDR1 is SGHTA and CDR2 FQGNSA. Deletions cut 5 bases from V and 0 bases from J, with 17 bases between. CDR3 sequence (DNA): TGTGCCAGCAGCCCTTCAAGGGGCGGAAGCTCCTACAATGAGCAGTTCTTC. Its translation: CASSPSRGGSSYNEQFF.

The chain joins TRBV15 to TRBJ2-2; 11 bases line up with TRBD2. V lost 0 bases to trimming and J lost 3 bases; unmatched junction nucleotides: 6. This CDR3 comprises 18 residues. CDR1 LNHNV and CDR2 YYDKDF come from the germline V gene (reference sequence). The CDR3 sequence is CATSRDRSGRGDTGELFF. The CDR3 bases are TGTGCCACCAGCAGAGATCGTAGCGGGAGGGGCGACACCGGGGAGCTGTTTTTT. Filled out from reference TRBV15 and TRBJ2-2, the complete variable domain reads DAMVIQNPRYQVTQFGKPVTLSCSQTLNHNVMYWYQQKSSQAPKLLFHYYDKDFNNEADTPDNFQSRRPNTSFCFLDIRSPGLGDTAMYLCATSRDRSGRGDTGELFFGEGSRLTVL.

The chain joins TRBV3-1 (or the pseudogene TRBV3-2) to TRBJ1-2, with no clear D. The V end was cut by 4 bases, the J end by 5 bases, with 5 bases between. This CDR3 spans 11 amino acids. The V gene's germline CDR1 is LGHDT and CDR2 YNNKEL (reference sequence). The CDR3 loop reads CASSPGYGYTF. The CDR3 DNA follows: TGTGCCAGCAGCCCAGGATATGGCTACACCTTC.

The chain carries TRBV10-3 and TRBJ2-4, with D perhaps TRBD2 (5 bases). Germline assignment: CDR1 ENHRY and CDR2 SYGVKD. This CDR3 region has 15 residues. V was pared by 2 bases and J by 4 bases, with 12 bases between. The CDR3 sequence is CAISEGRLTKNIQYF. The CDR3 nucleotides are TGTGCCATCAGTGAGGGGAGACTGACGAAAAACATTCAGTACTTC.

This chain joins TRBV30 and TRBJ2-2, with D unclear. V was cut by 2 bases and J by 6 bases, with 10 bases left in between. The CDR3 contains 13 residues. The V gene's germline CDR1 is GTSNPN and CDR2 SVGIG (reference sequence). CDR3 residues: CAWSHNRAGELFF. Written as DNA, the CDR3 is TGTGCCTGGAGTCACAACAGAGCCGGGGAGCTGTTTTTT.

This chain links TRBV2 with TRBJ2-1, with D maybe TRBD2 (5 bases). This CDR3 comprises 15 residues. Trimming took off 7 bases at V and 2 bases at J, with 15 bases between the two ends. CDR1 SNHLY and CDR2 FYNNEI come from the germline V gene. As DNA, the CDR3 is TGTGCCAGCACCGACTGGGAGTCTCCCTACAATGAGCAGTTCTTC. Translated: CASTDWESPYNEQFF.

In this sample, this clone turned up once. The chain has TRBV19 and TRBJ1-4, with 8 positions matching TRBD1. CDR3 length: 13 amino acids. The germline V gene has CDR1 LNHDA and CDR2 SQIVND (reference sequence). The V gene end was trimmed by 9 bases and the J gene end by 8 bases; junction bases not matched to a gene: 8. The CDR3 spells CASRQGPEEKLFF. CDR3 DNA: TGTGCCAGCAGACAGGGGCCAGAGGAAAAACTGTTTTTT.

CDR3 bases: TGTGCCAGCAGCTTGGCCCCGGGACTAGCGGGCTGGTACCAAGAGACCCAGTACTTC. Amino acids: CASSLAPGLAGWYQETQYF. The chain links TRBV5-6 to TRBJ2-5, with 12 nucleotides matching TRBD2. The CDR3 is made up of 19 amino acids. Germline CDR1 SGHDT, CDR2 YYEEEE. Losses at the gene ends were 0 bases for V and 0 bases for J; bases not matched to a gene: 9.

The gene calls are TRBV14 and TRBJ1-1; 8 bases are a match to TRBD1. V was pared by 3 bases and J by 6 bases, with 6 bases of the junction left unmatched. The germline CDR1 and CDR2 sequences are SGHDN and FVKESK. The length of the CDR3 is 14 residues. The CDR3: CASSQTGASSEAFF. CDR3 DNA: TGTGCCAGCAGCCAGACAGGGGCATCCTCTGAAGCTTTCTTT.

CDR3: CASSLWGGESNQPQHF. The CDR3 DNA reads as TGCGCCAGCAGCTTGTGGGGAGGTGAGAGCAATCAGCCCCAGCATTTT. The chain carries TRBV5-1 and TRBJ1-5; D is unresolved. Deletions cut 1 base from V and 1 base from J, with 12 bases between. The CDR3 runs to 16 residues. Germline V lookup: CDR1 SGHRS, CDR2 YFSETQ.

V and J are TRBV2 and TRBJ1-1; D not resolved. Germline V gives CDR1 SNHLY, CDR2 FYNNEI. The CDR3 runs 13 residues. Trimming took 7 bases from V and 1 from J, leaving 10 bases between them. CDR3 protein: CASNPGWNTEAFF. The CDR3 DNA follows: TGTGCCAGCAATCCGGGATGGAACACTGAAGCTTTCTTT. The complete variable domain, with remaining parts taken from reference TRBV2 and TRBJ1-1, reads EPEVTQTPSHQVTQMGQEVILRCVPISNHLYFYWYRQILGQKVEFLVSFYNNEISEKSEIFDDQFSVERPDGSNFTLKIRSTKLEDSAMYFCASNPGWNTEAFFGQGTRLTVV.

The CDR3 DNA reads TGTGCCAGCAGTTTACAGGGCTCCTACGAGCAGTACTTC. Protein product: CASSLQGSYEQYF. This chain uses TRBV27 with TRBJ2-7, with a weak D call TRBD1 (5 bases). There are 13 residues in the CDR3. Germline V gene sequence: CDR1 MNHEY, CDR2 SMNVEV (reference sequence). V was cut by 2 bases and J by 0 bases, with 5 bases left in between.

In its sample, this clone was seen a few times. This rearrangement joins TRBV6-5 to TRBJ1-1; D perhaps matches TRBD1 (6 bases). Trimming removed 6 bases from V and 5 bases from J, with 13 bases in between. Germline-derived CDR1 and CDR2 are MNHEY and SVGAGI. CDR3 length: 13 amino acids. The CDR3 region has the DNA TGTGCCAGCAGCGCAGGGGAAGGGACTGAAGCTTTCTTT. It encodes CASSAGEGTEAFF.

This clone was seen more than once but under ten times. The genes are TRBV30 and TRBJ1-3; no clear D gene. The CDR3 runs 14 residues. V gave up 0 bases and J gave up 2 bases, with 8 bases separating them. CDR1 and CDR2 (germline): GTSNPN, SVGIG (reference sequence). The CDR3 DNA reads as TGTGCCTGGAGTGTACACACCGCTGGAAACACCATATATTTT. Protein: CAWSVHTAGNTIYF. Variable domain in full (rest from reference TRBV30 and TRBJ1-3): SQTIHQWPATLVQPVGSPLSLECTVEGTSNPNLYWYRQAAGRGLQLLFYSVGIGQISSEVPQNLSASRPQDRQFILSSKKLLLSDSGFYLCAWSVHTAGNTIYFGEGSWLTVV.

The rearrangement uses TRBV5-8 and TRBJ2-1, with 10 bases identical to TRBD2. The CDR3 is 17 residues long. The V gene's germline CDR1 is SGHTS and CDR2 YDEGEE. V trimming: 3 bases; J trimming: 4 bases; junction bases outside the gene matches: 10. The CDR3 here is CASSSSPGLALYNEQFF. The CDR3, as DNA: TGTGCCAGCAGCTCTTCACCGGGACTAGCGCTATACAATGAGCAGTTCTTC.

The gene calls are TRBV19 and TRBJ2-6; maybe TRBD2 (5 bases). In germline, CDR1 is LNHDA, CDR2 SQIVND (reference sequence). This CDR3 region has 14 residues. V lost 9 bases to trimming and J lost 2 bases, with 11 bases between them. The CDR3 DNA sequence: TGTGCCAGCGCTTTGGAGGCTGGGGCCAACGTCCTGACTTTC. Protein product: CASALEAGANVLTF.

The rearrangement links TRBV21-1 to TRBJ2-4; TRBD1 was called by the table and not checked on the DNA. TRBV21-1 is labeled a pseudogene. The CDR3 consists of 12 residues. In nucleotides, the CDR3 is TGTGCCAGCACTACAGGGGGGGGCATTCAGTACTTC. Protein sequence: CASTTGGGIQYF.

V usage is TRBV29-1 and J usage is TRBJ1-2, with D tentatively TRBD1 (6 bases). Between the trimmed V and J ends, which lost 8 bases and 6 bases, there was a span of 13 bases. In germline, CDR1 is SQVTM, CDR2 ANQGSEA. This CDR3 is built from 11 residues. In DNA form, the CDR3 reads TGCAGCACCGGGACAAGCGATGGCTACACCTTC. Protein sequence: CSTGTSDGYTF.

The CDR3 here is CASSFPSGSLNNEQFF. In DNA, the CDR3 is TGTGCCAGCAGTTTCCCTAGCGGGAGCCTCAACAATGAGCAGTTCTTC. The chain has TRBV27 and TRBJ2-1; the match to TRBD2 covers 10 bases. Trimming removed 3 bases from V and 5 bases from J; junction bases left unmatched: 7. This CDR3 comprises 16 residues. Germline V CDR1 and CDR2: MNHEY, SMNVEV (reference sequence).

This clone appeared a few times. The genes are TRBV28 and TRBJ1-1; 10 bases are a match to TRBD1. The CDR3 is made up of 17 amino acids. Germline loops: CDR1 MDHEN, CDR2 SYDVKM. The V segment lost 3 bases and the J segment 6 bases; nucleotides outside the gene matches: 13. This CDR3 reads CASSFASPGTGESEAFF. In DNA, the CDR3 is TGTGCCAGCAGTTTTGCCTCCCCCGGGACAGGGGAATCTGAAGCTTTCTTT.